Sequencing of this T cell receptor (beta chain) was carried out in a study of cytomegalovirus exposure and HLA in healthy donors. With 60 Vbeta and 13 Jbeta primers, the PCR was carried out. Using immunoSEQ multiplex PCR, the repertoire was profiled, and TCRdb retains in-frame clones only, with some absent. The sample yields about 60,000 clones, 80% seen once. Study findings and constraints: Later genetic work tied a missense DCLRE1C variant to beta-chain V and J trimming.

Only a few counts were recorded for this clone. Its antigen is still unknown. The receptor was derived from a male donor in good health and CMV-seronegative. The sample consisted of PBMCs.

In DNA, the CDR3 is TGTGCCAGCAGCCCCCCTCGTCGGGACAGGGACTATGGCTACACCTTC. Its translation is CASSPPRRDRDYGYTF. This chain links TRBV7-8 with TRBJ1-2, with 9 bases lining up with TRBD1. With V trimmed by 5 bases and J by 3 bases, 10 bases remained unmatched. Germline V gene sequence: CDR1 SGHVS, CDR2 FQNEAQ. CDR3 size: 16 residues.